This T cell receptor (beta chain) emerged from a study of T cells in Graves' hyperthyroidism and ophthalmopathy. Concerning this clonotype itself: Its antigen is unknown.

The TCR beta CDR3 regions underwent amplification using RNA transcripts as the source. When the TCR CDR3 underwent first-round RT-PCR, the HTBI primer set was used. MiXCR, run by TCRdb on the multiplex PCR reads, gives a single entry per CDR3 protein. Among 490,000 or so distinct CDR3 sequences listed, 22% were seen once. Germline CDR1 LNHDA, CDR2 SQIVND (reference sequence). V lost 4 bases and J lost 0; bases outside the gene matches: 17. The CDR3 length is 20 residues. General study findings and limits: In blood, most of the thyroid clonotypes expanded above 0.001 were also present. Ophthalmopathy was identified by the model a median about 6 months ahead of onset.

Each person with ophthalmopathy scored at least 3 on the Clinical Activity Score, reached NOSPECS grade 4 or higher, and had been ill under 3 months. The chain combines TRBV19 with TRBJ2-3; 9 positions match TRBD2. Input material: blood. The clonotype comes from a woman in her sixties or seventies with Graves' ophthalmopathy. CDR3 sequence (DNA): TGTGCCAGTAGTAGCAGATTAGCGGGAGCGCAGACTTCTAGCACAGATACGCAGTATTTT. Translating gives CASSSRLAGAQTSSTDTQYF. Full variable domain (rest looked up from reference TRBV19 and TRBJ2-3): DGGITQSPKYLFRKEGQNVTLSCEQNLNHDAMYWYRQDPGQGLRLIYYSQIVNDFQKGDIAEGYSVSREKKESFPLTVTSAQKNPTAFYLCASSSRLAGAQTSSTDTQYFGPGTRLTVL.